One and the same sample provided the 32 T cell receptor beta chains below, sequenced in a study of T cell repertoires in cytomegalovirus infection. TCRdb independently ran MiXCR on the reads; one entry per CDR3 protein. The data contain 450,000 to 600,000 distinct CDR3 sequences, about 39% of them singletons. Antigens of these TCRs are unknown. Sequenced material: cultured PBMCs, taken from culture after CMV antigen stimulation. The origin of the receptors is a human donor in good health (CMV status not recorded). Some clones in this sample may be carry-over from other donors' samples.

The chain links TRBV11-2 to TRBJ2-1; D is ambiguous. V was pared by 3 bases and J by 6 bases, with 12 bases between. This CDR3 has 14 residues. Germline V lookup: CDR1 SGHAT, CDR2 FQNNGV. CDR3 residues: CASSFPPLLNEQFF. CDR3 sequence (DNA): TGTGCCAGCAGCTTTCCACCGTTACTCAATGAGCAGTTCTTC.

This clonotype was found a few times. The V and J genes are TRBV6-2 or TRBV6-3 and TRBJ1-2; TRBD1 is a possible D gene (6 bases). Germline CDR1 and CDR2: MNHEY and SVGEGT. The CDR3 runs 13 residues. Trimming took 7 bases from V and 12 from J, leaving 21 bases between them. CDR3 protein: CASTLTQTGRHTF. The CDR3 DNA reads as TGTGCCAGCACCCTAACCCAGACAGGTCGACACACCTTC.

The chain couples TRBV10-3 to TRBJ1-1; D is perhaps TRBD1 (5 bases). The V gene's germline CDR1 is ENHRY and CDR2 SYGVKD. Trimming removed 3 bases at V and 5 bases at J, with 19 bases between. The CDR3 covers 16 residues. CDR3 DNA: TGTGCCATCAGTGAACCCCCCAAGGGGAGAGGGACTGAAGCTTTCTTT. It translates to CAISEPPKGRGTEAFF.

This clonotype was found a few times. The V call is TRBV7-8, the J call TRBJ2-1; the D is unclear. The CDR3 loop spans 16 amino acids. Germline CDR1 SGHVS, CDR2 FQNEAQ. The ends were cut back, 1 base at V and 4 bases at J, with 14 bases in the middle. CDR3 protein: CASSLVGKTQYNEQFF. For the CDR3, the DNA is TGTGCCAGCAGCTTAGTTGGGAAGACCCAATACAATGAGCAGTTCTTC.

The chain uses TRBV4-3 and TRBJ2-2; 11 positions agree with TRBD2. Unmatched junction bases numbered 11, after V lost 5 bases and J lost 6 bases. The CDR3 covers 17 residues. The germline CDR1 and CDR2 sequences are LGHNA and YSLEER. CDR3 region: CASSYHRLAGKAGELFF. The CDR3 nucleotides read TGCGCCAGCAGCTACCATCGACTAGCGGGGAAGGCCGGGGAGCTGTTTTTT.

The V call is TRBV4-3, the J call TRBJ2-5; D not certain. Germline assignment: CDR1 LGHNA and CDR2 YSLEER. V lost 0 bases to trimming and J lost 5 bases, with 7 bases between them. This CDR3 has 13 amino acids. The CDR3 here is CASSQDFSETQYF. In DNA form, the CDR3 reads TGCGCCAGCAGCCAAGATTTTTCGGAGACCCAGTACTTC.

This clonotype appeared a few times. V and J are TRBV6-5 and TRBJ2-5; 7 nucleotides align to TRBD1. With 5 bases clipped from V and 9 bases from J, the junction kept 9 bases outside the gene matches. Germline assignment: CDR1 MNHEY and CDR2 SVGAGI. The CDR3 sequence is 13 residues long. The CDR3 nucleotides are TGTGCCAGCAGTAAGGACAGGACCGGGGCCCAGTACTTC. Its translation: CASSKDRTGAQYF.

This chain connects TRBV27 to TRBJ1-4, with unresolved D. The V gene lost 0 bases and the J gene lost 3 bases, with 11 bases spanning the gap. The CDR3 is 16 amino acids. Germline CDR1 reads MNHEY; CDR2 reads SMNVEV (reference sequence). CDR3 coding DNA: TGTGCCAGCAGTTTATCGCCGGGATCGGCTAATGAAAAACTGTTTTTT. This translates into CASSLSPGSANEKLFF.

This chain joins TRBV7-2 and TRBJ1-2; TRBD1 matches at 7 bases. Germline values: CDR1 SGHTA, CDR2 FQGNSA. With V trimmed by 3 bases and J by 6 bases, 4 bases remained unmatched. There are 13 residues in the CDR3. CDR3 nucleotides: TGTGCCAGCAGCTTCGACAGGGCGGATGGCTACACCTTC. It is translated as CASSFDRADGYTF.

The gene calls are TRBV7-6 and TRBJ2-5; TRBD2 matches at 11 bases. V lost 5 bases to trimming and J lost 2 bases; unmatched junction nucleotides: 10. The CDR3 totals 17 residues. Germline V CDR1 and CDR2: SGHVS, FNYEAQ. The CDR3 loop is CASSLPTSGEMQETQYF. The DNA of the CDR3 is TGTGCCAGCAGCCTACCGACTAGCGGGGAGATGCAAGAGACCCAGTACTTC.

The J gene is TRBJ1-2, the V gene TRBV20-1; no clear D. Germline CDR1 reads DFQATT; CDR2 reads SNEGSKA (reference sequence). The CDR3 consists of 12 residues. In nucleotides, the CDR3 is TGCAGGCCGCTGAGAGCTAACTATGGCTACACCTTC. Its translation: CRPLRANYGYTF.

At least ten counts were recorded for this clonotype. V usage is TRBV12-3 or TRBV12-4 and J usage is TRBJ1-1, with D possibly matching TRBD1 (5 bases). The CDR3 is 14 amino acids. Trimming took off 6 bases at V and 6 bases at J, with 17 bases between the two ends. The CDR3 protein is CASSLLRVGAEAFF. The CDR3 DNA sequence: TGTGCCAGCAGCTTACTCAGGGTCGGGGCTGAAGCTTTCTTT.

This sequence joins TRBV19 and TRBJ1-4, with D possibly being TRBD1 (6 bases). Germline CDR1 and CDR2: LNHDA and SQIVND (reference sequence). Trimming took off 9 bases at V and 6 bases at J, with 17 bases between the two ends. The CDR3 has 14 residues. This chain's CDR3 is CASPSTGRDEKLFF. DNA for the CDR3: TGTGCCAGCCCCTCAACAGGGCGGGATGAAAAACTGTTTTTT.

This clonotype was observed a few times. This sequence joins TRBV27 and TRBJ2-3; 9 bases align to TRBD1. After removal of 2 bases from V and 8 bases from J, the junction contained 14 bases not matched to a gene. CDR3 length: 17 amino acids. CDR1 and CDR2 (germline): MNHEY, SMNVEV (reference sequence). Written as DNA, the CDR3 is TGTGCCAGCAGTTTAAGGGTCCGGGACAGGGTGGCTGGTACGCAGTATTTT. Protein product: CASSLRVRDRVAGTQYF.

This clonotype was seen more than once but under ten times. The V call is TRBV6-6, the J call TRBJ2-5; 13 bases fit TRBD2. Germline CDR1 is MNHNY and CDR2 is SVGAGI (reference sequence). V trimming: 0 bases; J trimming: 4 bases; junction bases outside the gene matches: 5. This CDR3 spans 17 amino acids. The CDR3 here is CASSYSIRTSGGETQYF. In DNA form, the CDR3 reads TGTGCCAGCAGTTACTCAATCAGGACTAGCGGGGGAGAGACCCAGTACTTC.

The chain carries TRBV11-2 and TRBJ2-2; D unresolved. V dropped 1 base and J dropped 4 bases, with 7 bases sitting between them. This CDR3 spans 14 amino acids. CDR1 and CDR2 from the germline V gene are SGHAT and FQNNGV. CDR3 region: CASSLGLTTGELFF. The CDR3 nucleotides are TGTGCCAGCAGCTTAGGTCTCACCACCGGGGAGCTGTTTTTT.

This chain connects TRBV15 to TRBJ1-4, with D maybe TRBD1 (5 bases). The CDR3 contains 16 residues. Trimming pared 0 bases from V and 0 bases from J, leaving 8 bases between. The V gene's germline CDR1 is LNHNV and CDR2 YYDKDF (reference sequence). The CDR3 sequence: CATSRESTATNEKLFF. DNA for the CDR3: TGTGCCACCAGCAGAGAGTCGACAGCAACTAATGAAAAACTGTTTTTT.

This clonotype was seen at least ten times. The chain is built from TRBV18 and TRBJ2-7; 7 bases fit TRBD1. Trimming cost V 8 bases and J 4 bases; bases outside gene matches: 8. The CDR3 loop spans 13 amino acids. Germline V gene sequence: CDR1 KGHSH, CDR2 LQKENI. The CDR3 loop is CASSPGTDYEQYF. The CDR3, as DNA: TGTGCCAGCAGTCCCGGGACAGATTACGAGCAGTACTTC. The whole variable domain, remainder taken from reference TRBV18 and TRBJ2-7, is NAGVMQNPRHLVRRRGQEARLRCSPMKGHSHVYWYRQLPEEGLKFMVYLQKENIIDESGMPKERFSAEFPKEGPSILRIQQVVRGDSAAYFCASSPGTDYEQYFGPGTRLTVT.

This clonotype was found a few times. The chain employs TRBV7-2 and TRBJ2-7; possible D gene TRBD1, 7 bases. The CDR3 length is 14 residues. In germline, CDR1 is SGHTA, CDR2 FQGNSA. Trimming shortened V by 4 bases and J by 5 bases, and 15 bases separated the two germline ends. Here the CDR3 DNA reads TGTGCCAGCAGCTCGGGACAGCGCGGGGACGAGCAGTACTTC. Translating it yields CASSSGQRGDEQYF.

This clonotype was detected only a few times. V usage is TRBV6-2 or TRBV6-3 and J usage is TRBJ1-1, with 7 bases that match TRBD1. This CDR3 is 13 amino acids long. With 7 bases clipped from V and 2 bases from J, the junction kept 4 bases outside the gene matches. Germline V gene lookup returns CDR1 MNHEY and CDR2 SVGEGT. This CDR3 reads CASTGTVNTEAFF. For the CDR3, the DNA is TGTGCCAGCACGGGGACAGTTAACACTGAAGCTTTCTTT.

This clonotype appeared a few times. The rearrangement joins TRBV29-1 to TRBJ2-3; no clear D gene. The CDR3 totals 12 residues. The V gene lost 7 bases and the J gene lost 6 bases, with 14 bases spanning the gap. From germline, CDR1 is SQVTM and CDR2 ANQGSEA. The CDR3 loop is CSAPLGGDTQYF. The CDR3 nucleotides read TGCAGCGCCCCCCTGGGTGGTGATACGCAGTATTTT.

The rearrangement joins TRBV19 to TRBJ2-2; a weak D match, TRBD2 (6 bases). Trimming stripped 6 bases from V and 1 base from J, with 15 bases between. This CDR3 comprises 16 residues. The V gene's germline CDR1 is LNHDA and CDR2 SQIVND (reference sequence). In DNA form, the CDR3 reads TGTGCCAGTAGACCGGGCGGGACGGAGAACACCGGGGAGCTGTTTTTT. Protein product: CASRPGGTENTGELFF.

This sequence joins TRBV10-3 and TRBJ2-1; D possibly corresponds to TRBD2 (5 bases). The CDR3 sequence is 13 residues long. From germline, CDR1 is ENHRY and CDR2 SYGVKD. V was pared by 2 bases and J by 3 bases, with 5 bases between. The CDR3 nucleotides read TGTGCCATCAGTGAGGCGGGCTACAATGAGCAGTTCTTC. Amino acid sequence: CAISEAGYNEQFF.

Ten or more counts support this clonotype. The CDR3 DNA reads as TGTGCCAGCAGCTTAGTAGGGGGACAGCCCCGGGGCTACACCTTC. The encoded protein is CASSLVGGQPRGYTF. The chain carries TRBV7-2 and TRBJ1-2; 7 bases map to TRBD1. The CDR3 sequence is 15 residues long. Losses at the gene ends were 1 base for V and 8 bases for J; bases not matched to a gene: 10. Germline CDR1 and CDR2: SGHTA and FQGNSA.

This clonotype has only a few counts. V usage is TRBV27 and J usage is TRBJ2-7, with D perhaps TRBD1 (5 bases). The CDR3 spans 14 residues. The V end lost 1 base, the J end lost 3 bases, and 10 bases lay between the germline ends. Germline CDR1 and CDR2: MNHEY and SMNVEV (reference sequence). CDR3 amino acids: CASSLFQGGYEQYF. The DNA for the CDR3 is TGTGCCAGCAGTTTATTTCAGGGTGGCTACGAGCAGTACTTC.

This chain connects TRBV15 to TRBJ2-1; 7 bases align to TRBD1. V lost 1 base and J lost 7; bases outside the gene matches: 7. CDR1 and CDR2 (germline): LNHNV, YYDKDF (reference sequence). The CDR3 sequence is 15 residues long. In DNA, the CDR3 is TGTGCCACCAGCAGAGTATTGGGGACAGTAAATGAGCAGTTCTTC. Amino acids: CATSRVLGTVNEQFF.

The chain has TRBV7-9 and TRBJ2-7, with D tentatively TRBD1 (5 bases). The CDR3 length is 14 residues. The V gene's germline CDR1 is SEHNR and CDR2 FQNEAQ (reference sequence). The ends were cut back, 1 base at V and 1 base at J, with 8 bases in the middle. The CDR3 reads CASSLDGASYEQYF. CDR3 DNA sequence: TGTGCCAGCAGCTTAGATGGGGCTTCCTACGAGCAGTACTTC.

This clonotype was seen more than once but under ten times. This chain uses TRBV11-2 with TRBJ2-5; D not resolved. The V gene's germline CDR1 is SGHAT and CDR2 FQNNGV. This CDR3 has 13 amino acids. V was shortened by 5 bases and J by 6 bases, with 13 bases between the two germline ends. The CDR3 reads CASSPPGRKTQYF. As DNA, the CDR3 is TGTGCCAGCAGCCCACCAGGTCGGAAGACCCAGTACTTC.

V and J are TRBV5-4 and TRBJ2-3, with TRBD2 as a possible D gene (7 bases). The length of the CDR3 is 16 residues. With 4 bases removed from V and 6 bases from J, the gap between germline ends came to 21 bases. CDR1 SGHNT and CDR2 YYREEE come from the germline V gene (reference sequence). The CDR3 DNA reads TGTGCCAGCAGCCCAAAAGGGGGGGGGGACCGTGATACGCAGTATTTT. It codes for CASSPKGGGDRDTQYF.

The CDR3 DNA reads as TGTGCCAGCAGTCCCCCCATCGGAGGTAGTGAAAAACTGTTTTTT. It translates to CASSPPIGGSEKLFF. The chain carries TRBV6-1 and TRBJ1-4, with D uncertain. From germline, CDR1 is MNHNS and CDR2 SASEGT. This CDR3 has 15 residues. V was pared by 5 bases and J by 7 bases, with 17 bases between.

This clonotype has only a few counts. The rearrangement links TRBV29-1 to TRBJ2-1, with 10 bases matching TRBD2. The germline gives CDR1 SQVTM, CDR2 ANQGSEA. This CDR3 is built from 17 residues. The J segment lost 4 bases and the V segment lost 6 bases, leaving 15 bases of the junction unmatched. CDR3 protein: CSVMSGRAGPVYNEQFF. The CDR3 region has the DNA TGCAGCGTGATGAGCGGGAGGGCCGGTCCAGTTTACAATGAGCAGTTCTTC.

This chain links TRBV19 with TRBJ1-2; 9 bases match TRBD1. CDR1 is LNHDA, CDR2 SQIVND, per germline (reference sequence). With V trimmed by 4 bases and J by 3 bases, 6 bases remained unmatched. The CDR3 runs 15 residues. CDR3 in DNA: TGTGCCAGTAGTAACCCGGGACAGGGAGACTATGGCTACACCTTC. Amino acids: CASSNPGQGDYGYTF.